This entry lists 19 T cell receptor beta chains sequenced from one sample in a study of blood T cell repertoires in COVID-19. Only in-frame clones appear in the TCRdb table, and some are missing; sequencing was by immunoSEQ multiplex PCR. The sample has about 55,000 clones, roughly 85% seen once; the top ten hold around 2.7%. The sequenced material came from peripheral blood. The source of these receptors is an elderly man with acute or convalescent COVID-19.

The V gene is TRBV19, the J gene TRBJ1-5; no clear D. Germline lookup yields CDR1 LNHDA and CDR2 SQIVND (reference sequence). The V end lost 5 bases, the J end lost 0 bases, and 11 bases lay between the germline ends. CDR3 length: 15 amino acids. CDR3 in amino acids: CASSPRGYSNQPQHF. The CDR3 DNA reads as TGTGCCAGTAGTCCCCGAGGGTATAGCAATCAGCCCCAGCATTTT.

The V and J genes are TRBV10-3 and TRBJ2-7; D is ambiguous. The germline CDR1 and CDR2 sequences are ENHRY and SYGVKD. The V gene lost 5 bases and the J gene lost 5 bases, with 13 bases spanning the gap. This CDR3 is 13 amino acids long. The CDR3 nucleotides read TGTGCCATCAGTATCAAGTTCGAGGACGAGCAGTACTTC. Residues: CAISIKFEDEQYF.

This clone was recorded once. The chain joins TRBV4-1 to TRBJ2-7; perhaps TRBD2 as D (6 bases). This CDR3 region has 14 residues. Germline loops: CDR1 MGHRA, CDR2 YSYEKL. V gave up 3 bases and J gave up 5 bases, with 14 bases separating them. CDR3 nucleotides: TGCGCCAGCAGCCATGGTAGGAGGGGCCACGAGCAGTACTTC. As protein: CASSHGRRGHEQYF.

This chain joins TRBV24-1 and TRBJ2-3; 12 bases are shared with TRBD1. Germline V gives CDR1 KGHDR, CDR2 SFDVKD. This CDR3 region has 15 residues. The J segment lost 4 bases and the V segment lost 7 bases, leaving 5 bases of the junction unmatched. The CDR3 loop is CATSLGTGGPDTQYF. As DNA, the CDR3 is TGTGCCACCAGCCTCGGGACAGGGGGCCCAGATACGCAGTATTTT.

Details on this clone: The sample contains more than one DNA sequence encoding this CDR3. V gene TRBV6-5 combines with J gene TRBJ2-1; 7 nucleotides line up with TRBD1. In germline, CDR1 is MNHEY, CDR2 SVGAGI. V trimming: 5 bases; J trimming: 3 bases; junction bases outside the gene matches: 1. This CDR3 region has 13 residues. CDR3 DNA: TGTGCCAGCAGTCGGGACAGCTACAATGAGCAGTTCTTC. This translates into CASSRDSYNEQFF.

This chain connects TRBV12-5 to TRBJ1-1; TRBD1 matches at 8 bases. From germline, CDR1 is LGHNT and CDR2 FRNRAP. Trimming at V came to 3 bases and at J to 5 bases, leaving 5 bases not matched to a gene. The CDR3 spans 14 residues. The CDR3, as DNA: TGTGCTAGTGGTTTAACAGGGGGGGGAACTGAAGCTTTCTTT. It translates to CASGLTGGGTEAFF.

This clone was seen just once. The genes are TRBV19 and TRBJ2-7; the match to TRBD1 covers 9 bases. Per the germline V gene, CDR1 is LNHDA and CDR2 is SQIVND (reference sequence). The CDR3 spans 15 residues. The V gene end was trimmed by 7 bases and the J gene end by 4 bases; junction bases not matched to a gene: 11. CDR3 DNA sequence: TGTGCCAGTACGGGATCAACAGGGGGCGGTTACGAGCAGTACTTC. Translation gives CASTGSTGGGYEQYF.

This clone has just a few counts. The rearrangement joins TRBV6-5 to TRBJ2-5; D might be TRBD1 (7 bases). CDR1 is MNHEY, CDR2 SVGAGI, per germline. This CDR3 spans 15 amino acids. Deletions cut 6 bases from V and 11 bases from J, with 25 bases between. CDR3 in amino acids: CASRFTGATSRGQYF. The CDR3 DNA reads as TGTGCCAGCAGATTCACAGGGGCTACCTCCCGGGGGCAGTACTTC.

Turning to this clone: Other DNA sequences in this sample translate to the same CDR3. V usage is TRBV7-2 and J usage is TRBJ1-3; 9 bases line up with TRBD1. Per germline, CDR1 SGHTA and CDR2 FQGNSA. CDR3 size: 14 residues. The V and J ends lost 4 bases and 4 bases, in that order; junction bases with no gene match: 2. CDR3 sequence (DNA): TGTGCCAGCAGCTCCGGGACAGGGGGAAACACCATATATTTT. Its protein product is CASSSGTGGNTIYF.

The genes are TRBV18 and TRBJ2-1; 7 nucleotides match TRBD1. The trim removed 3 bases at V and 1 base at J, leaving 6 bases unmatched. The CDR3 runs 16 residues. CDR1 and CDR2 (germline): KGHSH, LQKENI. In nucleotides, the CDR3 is TGTGCCAGCTCACCCCCGGGACAGTCTTCCTACAATGAGCAGTTCTTC. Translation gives CASSPPGQSSYNEQFF. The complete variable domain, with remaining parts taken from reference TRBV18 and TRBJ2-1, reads NAGVMQNPRHLVRRRGQEARLRCSPMKGHSHVYWYRQLPEEGLKFMVYLQKENIIDESGMPKERFSAEFPKEGPSILRIQQVVRGDSAAYFCASSPPGQSSYNEQFFGPGTRLTVL.

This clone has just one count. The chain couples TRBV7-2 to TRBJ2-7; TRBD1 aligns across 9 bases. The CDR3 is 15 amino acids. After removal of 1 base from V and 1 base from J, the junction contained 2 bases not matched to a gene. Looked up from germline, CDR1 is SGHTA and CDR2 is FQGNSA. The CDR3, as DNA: TGTGCCAGCAGCTTAGTTGACAGGGGGTCCTACGAGCAGTACTTC. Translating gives CASSLVDRGSYEQYF.

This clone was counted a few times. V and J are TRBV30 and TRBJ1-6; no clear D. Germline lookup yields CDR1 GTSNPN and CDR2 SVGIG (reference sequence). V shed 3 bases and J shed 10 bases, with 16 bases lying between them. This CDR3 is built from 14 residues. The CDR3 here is CAWSAQVFRSPLHF. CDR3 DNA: TGTGCCTGGAGCGCCCAGGTGTTTAGGTCACCCCTCCACTTT.

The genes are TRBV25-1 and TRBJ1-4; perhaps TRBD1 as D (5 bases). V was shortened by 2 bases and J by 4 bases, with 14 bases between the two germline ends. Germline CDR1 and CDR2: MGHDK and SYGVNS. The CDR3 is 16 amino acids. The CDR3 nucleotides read TGTGCCAGCAGTGAAGTGACAGACAGTTATAATGAAAAACTGTTTTTT. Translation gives CASSEVTDSYNEKLFF.

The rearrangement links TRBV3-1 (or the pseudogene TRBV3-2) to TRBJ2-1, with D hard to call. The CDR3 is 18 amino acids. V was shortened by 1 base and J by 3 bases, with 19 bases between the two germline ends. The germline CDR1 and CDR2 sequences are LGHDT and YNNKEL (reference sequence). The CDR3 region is CASSQGTFQSLYYNEQFF. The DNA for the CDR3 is TGTGCCAGCAGCCAAGGCACCTTCCAAAGCCTCTACTACAATGAGCAGTTCTTC.

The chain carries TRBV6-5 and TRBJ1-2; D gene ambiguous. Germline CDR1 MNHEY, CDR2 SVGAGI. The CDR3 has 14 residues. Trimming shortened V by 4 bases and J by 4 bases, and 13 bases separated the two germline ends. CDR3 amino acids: CASSFSRLIYGYTF. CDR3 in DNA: TGTGCCAGCAGTTTCTCGAGACTAATCTATGGCTACACCTTC.

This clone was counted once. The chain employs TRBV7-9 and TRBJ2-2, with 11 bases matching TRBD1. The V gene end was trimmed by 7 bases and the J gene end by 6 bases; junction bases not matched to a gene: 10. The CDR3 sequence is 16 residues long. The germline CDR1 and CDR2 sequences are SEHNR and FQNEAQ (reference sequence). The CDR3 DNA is TGTGCCAGCACCAAACGAGGGACAGGGGGACCCGGGGAGCTGTTTTTT. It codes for CASTKRGTGGPGELFF.

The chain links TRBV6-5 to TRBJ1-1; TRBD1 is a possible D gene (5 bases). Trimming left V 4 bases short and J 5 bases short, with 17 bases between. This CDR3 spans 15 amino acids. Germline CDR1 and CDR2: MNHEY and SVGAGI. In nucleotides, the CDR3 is TGTGCCAGCAGTTTTCTAGGGGATTCGTCGACTGAAGCTTTCTTT. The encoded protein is CASSFLGDSSTEAFF.

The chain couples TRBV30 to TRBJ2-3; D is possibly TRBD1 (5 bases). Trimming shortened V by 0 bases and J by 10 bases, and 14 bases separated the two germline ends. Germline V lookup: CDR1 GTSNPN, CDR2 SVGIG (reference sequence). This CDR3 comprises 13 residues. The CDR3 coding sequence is TGTGCCTGGAGTGTACCCCGACAGAAGCCGCAGTATTTT. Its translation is CAWSVPRQKPQYF. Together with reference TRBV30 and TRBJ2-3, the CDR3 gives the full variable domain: SQTIHQWPATLVQPVGSPLSLECTVEGTSNPNLYWYRQAAGRGLQLLFYSVGIGQISSEVPQNLSASRPQDRQFILSSKKLLLSDSGFYLCAWSVPRQKPQYFGPGTRLTVL.

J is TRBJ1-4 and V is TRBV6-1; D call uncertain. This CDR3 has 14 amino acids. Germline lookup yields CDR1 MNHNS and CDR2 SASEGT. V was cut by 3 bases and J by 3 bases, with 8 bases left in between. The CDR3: CASSDYLPNEKLFF. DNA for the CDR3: TGTGCCAGCAGTGATTATCTACCTAATGAAAAACTGTTTTTT.